This T cell receptor (beta chain) derives from a study of post-analysis software for immune sequencing data. Unique-molecular-identifier-tagged TCR beta cDNA libraries were used. Each CDR3 protein is one row after TCRdb ran MiXCR on the PCR reads. This sample has around 440,000 distinct CDR3 sequences, with nearly 45% found just once. General study points: About five TRBV segments were more frequent in patients than controls; TRBV5-6, TRBV5-1 and TRBV20-1 belonged to this group. Those samples that were prepared in the same batch co-clustered strongly by F measure.

To note about this clonotype: The antigen is undetermined. At one of its ends the junction is not consistent with the germline gene, which may arise from a read error.

The CDR3 contains 14 residues. Germline CDR1 and CDR2: SEHNR and FQNEAQ (reference sequence). This clonotype was sampled from a girl aged 5-17 years with multiple sclerosis. Sequenced input: blood. The chain recombines TRBV7-9 with TRBJ1-2, with D unresolved. CDR3 region: CASSPSGGGYGSTF. For the CDR3, the DNA is TGTGCCAGCAGCCCATCAGGCGGCGGCTATGGCTCCACCTTC.